The 4 T cell receptor beta chains listed next were all sequenced from one sample in a study of graft-versus-host responses after intestinal transplantation. Intraepithelial and lamina propria lymphocytes were released after the graft tissue was processed. The repertoire was sequenced with immunoSEQ multiplex PCR; TCRdb's copy has only in-frame clones and lacks some. The sample includes approximately 15,000 clones, roughly 80% of them seen just once. Sequences were derived from ileum tissue, sampled roughly 3.5 months after intestinal transplant. All receptors derive from a human patient who received an intestinal transplant, so some T cells may come from the graft donor.

V usage is TRBV6-1 and J usage is TRBJ2-1, with TRBD2 matching over 14 bases. The V and J ends lost 8 bases and 7 bases, in that order; junction bases with no gene match: 7. The CDR3 runs 15 residues. From germline, CDR1 is MNHNS and CDR2 SASEGT. The CDR3 reads CASGRLAGGPNEQFF. The CDR3 DNA reads TGTGCCAGCGGTCGACTAGCGGGAGGGCCTAATGAGCAGTTCTTC.

This sequence joins TRBV13 and TRBJ2-5, with D possibly matching TRBD1 (6 bases). The end of the DNA fits TRBJ2-7 better, so the J call may be wrong. CDR3 length equals 14 residues. Germline V gene sequence: CDR1 PRHDT, CDR2 FYEKMQ (reference sequence). CDR3 sequence reads: CASSFGQPSYEQYF. CDR3 in DNA: TGTGCCAGCAGCTTTGGACAGCCCTCCTACGAGCAGTACTTC.

V usage is TRBV28 and J usage is TRBJ1-6; D call uncertain. V lost 0 bases and J 8 bases, leaving 32 bases between the germline ends. The CDR3 is 22 residues long. CDR1 and CDR2 (germline): MDHEN, SYDVKM. DNA for the CDR3: TGTGCCAGCAGTTTATGCAGCTTAGCGACCACCCGACCCTATAAAAATGATTCACCCCTCCACTTT. As protein: CASSLCSLATTRPYKNDSPLHF.

CDR3 sequence (DNA): TGTGCCAGCAGCTTTAAAAACAGTTTGAGCTATGGCTACACCTTC. Translating gives CASSFKNSLSYGYTF. The chain uses TRBV7-4 and TRBJ1-2, with no clear D. Germline V gene data show CDR1 as SGHVT and CDR2 as SQSDAQ. Trimming pared 3 bases from V and 4 bases from J, leaving 15 bases between. There are 15 residues in the CDR3.